These T cell receptor beta chains were read from a single sample in a study of blood T cell repertoires in COVID-19. TCRdb's table, derived via immunoSEQ multiplex PCR, lists solely in-frame clones and lacks some. The sample includes approximately 140,000 clones, around 84% of them seen just once. Material for sequencing was peripheral blood. The receptors stem from a man aged 65 to 79 with acute or convalescent COVID-19. The CDR3 runs from the conserved cysteine through the conserved F or W. The D gene is left open where the match is weak. Clone size is given for some rows only: seen once, a few or many times, or a class if the clone is expanded.

CDR3nt	CDR3aa	d_gene	v_gene	abundance	j_gene
TGTGCCAGCAGCCAGACGGGACATTTAATCGGTACAGATACGCAGTATTTT	CASSQTGHLIGTDTQYF	-	TRBV9	-	TRBJ2-3
TGTGCCATCAGTGAGTCAACAGGGGTCTCCTACAATGAGCAGTTCTTC	CAISESTGVSYNEQFF	TRBD1	TRBV10-3	-	TRBJ2-1
TGTGCCAGTTCGGTAGTCCCCCTATCGCACACTGAAGCTTTCTTT	CASSVVPLSHTEAFF	-	TRBV19	-	TRBJ1-1
TGTGCCAGCAGGCCCACGGGGGGAGCCTCCTACGAGCAGTACTTC	CASRPTGGASYEQYF	TRBD2	TRBV28	once	TRBJ2-7
TGCGCCAGCAGTGAGACCCGCCGGGAGACCCAGTACTTC	CASSETRRETQYF	-	TRBV10-2	-	TRBJ2-5
TGTGCCAGCAGTGCTGGACGGGAGTACAATGAGCAGTTCTTC	CASSAGREYNEQFF	-	TRBV25-1	-	TRBJ2-1
TGTGCCAGCAGCTTAGACAGGGATGCTGAAGCTTTCTTT	CASSLDRDAEAFF	-	TRBV11-2	-	TRBJ1-1
TGTGCCAGCTCACCAAATCCCGGGTTGGACACTGAAGCTTTCTTT	CASSPNPGLDTEAFF	-	TRBV18	once	TRBJ1-1
TGTGCCAGCAGTACCGGGACAGGCCCCACAGATACGCAGTATTTT	CASSTGTGPTDTQYF	TRBD1	TRBV27	-	TRBJ2-3
TGCGCCAGCAGCCAAGGGACATACAATAACTATGGCTACACCTTC	CASSQGTYNNYGYTF	-	TRBV4-1	-	TRBJ1-2
TGTGCCAGCAGCGTACAGTACTCTGGAAACACCATATATTTT	CASSVQYSGNTIYF	-	TRBV9	few	TRBJ1-3
TGTGCCAGCAGTCCCTCCAGGGGGGTCGGAGAGACCCAGTACTTC	CASSPSRGVGETQYF	-	TRBV28	once	TRBJ2-5
TGTGCCAGTAGGAGGACTCTAACAGATACGCAGTATTTT	CASRRTLTDTQYF	-	TRBV19	once	TRBJ2-3
TGCGCCAGCAAATTTGACTTGGGGGCCAACGTCCTGACTTTC	CASKFDLGANVLTF	-	TRBV5-1	few	TRBJ2-6
TGTGCCAGCAGCTCCAGGGTGGGGACCGGGACAGGGATCCACGAGCAGTACTTC	CASSSRVGTGTGIHEQYF	TRBD1	TRBV7-2	-	TRBJ2-7
TGTGCCAGCAGCTTAGGGGGGACTAGCGGGATCGGTTATTACAATGAGCAGTTCTTC	CASSLGGTSGIGYYNEQFF	TRBD2	TRBV7-9	-	TRBJ2-1
TGTGCCAGCTGGACGGAGCGGGAGCACACAGATACGCAGTATTTT	CASWTEREHTDTQYF	TRBD2	TRBV5-4	-	TRBJ2-3
TGTGCCAGCAGTGGCGATCAGGGGCAGTTCTTC	CASSGDQGQFF	-	TRBV28	-	TRBJ2-1
TGTGCCAGCAGTTCGACTAGCGGGGGCGGGCGTACGCAGTATTTT	CASSSTSGGGRTQYF	TRBD2	TRBV27	once	TRBJ2-3
TGCGCCAGCAGCTTAACTCCCGACAAGAATAATTCACCCCTCCACTTT	CASSLTPDKNNSPLHF	-	TRBV5-1	once	TRBJ1-6
TGTGCCAGCAGCGTAGCTACCGGACAGGGTGGGACTGAAGCTTTCTTT	CASSVATGQGGTEAFF	TRBD1	TRBV9	-	TRBJ1-1
TGTGCCAGCAGCTTGGGGGAGGCAGATACGCAGTATTTT	CASSLGEADTQYF	-	TRBV11-3	once	TRBJ2-3
TGTGCCAGCAGTGCCGAATCCATCCCGACTAGGCAGTACTTC	CASSAESIPTRQYF	-	TRBV28	-	TRBJ2-7
TGTGCCACCGAGACAGGGTTTAATGGCTACACCTTC	CATETGFNGYTF	TRBD1	TRBV28	few	TRBJ1-2
TGTGCCACCAGTGATTTGAAGACGGCAGGAAAGCCCTACGAGCAGTACTTC	CATSDLKTAGKPYEQYF	-	TRBV24-1	few	TRBJ2-7
TGTGCCAGCAGTTACCGAAGGACAGGCGTCGACGAGCAGTACTTC	CASSYRRTGVDEQYF	TRBD1	TRBV6-2/TRBV6-3	-	TRBJ2-7
TGTGCCAGCAGCGTCTCCGGGAACTCGAACACCGGGGAGCTGTTTTTT	CASSVSGNSNTGELFF	-	TRBV9	-	TRBJ2-2
TGTGCCAGCAGCCCCCGGGAGAGCTCCTACGAGCAGTACTTC	CASSPRESSYEQYF	-	TRBV7-9	many	TRBJ2-7
TGTGCCAGCTCAGCACTAACTAGCGGGAGATACACCGGGGAGCTGTTTTTT	CASSALTSGRYTGELFF	TRBD2	TRBV18	few	TRBJ2-2
TGTGCCAGCCAGACAGGAACAACTATAGGGAGCGAGCAGTACTTC	CASQTGTTIGSEQYF	-	TRBV6-5	-	TRBJ2-7
TGTGCCAGCAGCACCGGACAGAGCAATTCACCCCTCCACTTT	CASSTGQSNSPLHF	-	TRBV5-6	-	TRBJ1-6
TGTGCCAGCAGTCCCTCGGGAATTGAAGCTTTCTTT	CASSPSGIEAFF	-	TRBV6-6	-	TRBJ1-1
TGTGCCAGCAGTCAGTCGGACAGTCTCCACACCTTC	CASSQSDSLHTF	-	TRBV28	-	TRBJ1-2
TGTGCCACCAGTGATTCTTTTTTGAGACAGGGGTGCCACGAGCAGTACTTC	CATSDSFLRQGCHEQYF	TRBD1	TRBV24-1	-	TRBJ2-7
TGCAGTGCAGGGGGATCAGAGACCCAGTACTTC	CSAGGSETQYF	-	TRBV20-1	-	TRBJ2-5
TGTGCCAGCTCACGACTAGCGGGAGGGCTAGACGAGCAGTACTTC	CASSRLAGGLDEQYF	TRBD2	TRBV18	-	TRBJ2-7
TGTGCCAGCTCACCACAGGCCGACAGGGCTGGAAACACCATATATTTT	CASSPQADRAGNTIYF	TRBD1	TRBV18	-	TRBJ1-3
TGTGCCAGCGGTCAGGAAGGGGCAGATTCACCCCTCCACTTT	CASGQEGADSPLHF	-	TRBV5-5	-	TRBJ1-6
TGTGCCAGCAGCAAAGACCAGGGTAACTCCTATAATTCACCCCTCCACTTT	CASSKDQGNSYNSPLHF	-	TRBV21-1	-	TRBJ1-6
TGCGCCAGCAGCTTGGTAGGGGAAGCGGGGAATTCACCCCTCCACTTT	CASSLVGEAGNSPLHF	-	TRBV5-1	-	TRBJ1-6
TGTGCCAGCAGCCCTACCGGGGGACCGGAGACCCAGTACTTC	CASSPTGGPETQYF	-	TRBV3-1/TRBV3-2	-	TRBJ2-5